The 28 T cell receptor beta chains below come from one sample, sequenced in a study of CD8 T cells in Susac syndrome. With random hexamers, roughly 0.45 to 1 ug RNA was reverse transcribed. TCRdb re-analysed the immunoSEQ multiplex PCR reads in MiXCR, keeping a single row per CDR3 protein. This sample has under 550,000 distinct CDR3 sequences, with roughly 85% found just once. Sequencing input: CD8+ T cells from PBMCs. Receptors were obtained from a human donor with multiple sclerosis.

The gene calls are TRBV2 and TRBJ2-1, with 7 bases that match TRBD2. The trim removed 4 bases at V and 0 bases at J, leaving 6 bases unmatched. Germline-derived CDR1 and CDR2 are SNHLY and FYNNEI. This CDR3 region has 16 residues. The CDR3 sequence is CASSATSASSYNEQFF. The CDR3 bases are TGTGCCAGCAGTGCTACTAGCGCGAGCTCCTACAATGAGCAGTTCTTC.

The V gene is TRBV19, the J gene TRBJ2-1; weak D call: TRBD1 (5 bases). There are 15 residues in the CDR3. CDR1 is LNHDA and CDR2 is SQIVND in the germline V gene (reference sequence). Between the trimmed V and J ends, which lost 3 bases and 5 bases, there was a span of 14 bases. The CDR3 bases are TGTGCCAGTAGTATTGGCATGGGGCTCCACAATGAGCAGTTCTTC. It codes for CASSIGMGLHNEQFF.

This rearrangement joins TRBV5-1 to TRBJ2-5; possible D gene TRBD1, 5 bases. The V gene's germline CDR1 is SGHRS and CDR2 YFSETQ. Between the trimmed V and J ends, which lost 2 bases and 2 bases, there was a span of 19 bases. The CDR3 runs 17 residues. CDR3 sequence (DNA): TGCGCCAGCAGCTTCAACCCCCGAGACAGCAGTCAAGAGACCCAGTACTTC. This translates into CASSFNPRDSSQETQYF.

The chain links TRBV19 to TRBJ2-3; D may be TRBD1 or TRBD2 (5 bases each). In germline, CDR1 is LNHDA, CDR2 SQIVND (reference sequence). The CDR3 has 14 amino acids. V lost 6 bases and J lost 7, with 17 bases in between. The CDR3 here is CASSLGIPGHTQYF. The CDR3 DNA reads TGTGCCAGTAGCTTGGGAATACCGGGACATACGCAGTATTTT. Supplemented by reference TRBV19 and TRBJ2-3, the full variable domain reads DGGITQSPKYLFRKEGQNVTLSCEQNLNHDAMYWYRQDPGQGLRLIYYSQIVNDFQKGDIAEGYSVSREKKESFPLTVTSAQKNPTAFYLCASSLGIPGHTQYFGPGTRLTVL.

V gene TRBV19 combines with J gene TRBJ1-5; D may be TRBD1 (6 bases). V was clipped by 3 bases and J by 1 base, with 13 bases between them. Germline V CDR1 and CDR2: LNHDA, SQIVND (reference sequence). The length of the CDR3 is 16 residues. This CDR3 reads CASSIPEGGSNQPQHF. In nucleotides, the CDR3 is TGTGCCAGTAGTATCCCCGAGGGGGGCAGCAATCAGCCCCAGCATTTT. The variable domain in full, with the rest retrieved from reference TRBV19 and TRBJ1-5, is DGGITQSPKYLFRKEGQNVTLSCEQNLNHDAMYWYRQDPGQGLRLIYYSQIVNDFQKGDIAEGYSVSREKKESFPLTVTSAQKNPTAFYLCASSIPEGGSNQPQHFGDGTRLSIL.

The V and J genes are TRBV11-2 and TRBJ1-4; no firm D call. V was clipped by 3 bases and J by 0 bases, with 11 bases between them. The CDR3 consists of 16 residues. Germline CDR1 SGHAT, CDR2 FQNNGV. The CDR3 sequence: CASSLWRVATNEKLFF. The DNA of the CDR3 is TGTGCCAGCAGCTTGTGGAGGGTTGCAACTAATGAAAAACTGTTTTTT. Together with reference TRBV11-2 and TRBJ1-4, the CDR3 gives the full variable domain: EAGVAQSPRYKIIEKRQSVAFWCNPISGHATLYWYQQILGQGPKLLIQFQNNGVVDDSQLPKDRFSAERLKGVDSTLKIQPAKLEDSAVYLCASSLWRVATNEKLFFGSGTQLSVL.

For the CDR3, the DNA is TGTGCCAGCAGCCCACAGACAGGGGCTACCATTAAGGGAACTGAAGCTTTCTTT. Translating gives CASSPQTGATIKGTEAFF. The gene calls are TRBV3-1 and TRBJ1-1; 8 positions agree with TRBD1. V shed 4 bases, J shed 5 bases, and the junction held 18 bases outside the gene matches. This CDR3 has 18 residues. Germline V gene lookup returns CDR1 LGHDT and CDR2 YNNKEL (reference sequence). The whole variable domain, filled in from reference TRBV3-1 and TRBJ1-1, reads DTAVSQTPKYLVTQMGNDKSIKCEQNLGHDTMYWYKQDSKKFLKIMFSYNNKELIINETVPNRFSPKSPDKAHLNLHINSLELGDSAVYFCASSPQTGATIKGTEAFFGQGTRLTVV.

The chain has TRBV30 and TRBJ1-1, with D unclear. Trimming removed 3 bases from V and 1 base from J, with 6 bases in between. This CDR3 comprises 12 residues. Germline CDR1 reads GTSNPN; CDR2 reads SVGIG (reference sequence). CDR3 DNA sequence: TGTGCCTGGAGCCTAACGAACACTGAAGCTTTCTTT. Its protein product is CAWSLTNTEAFF.

The chain has TRBV3-1 and TRBJ1-1; 10 positions match TRBD1. This CDR3 region has 18 residues. Germline V lookup: CDR1 LGHDT, CDR2 YNNKEL (reference sequence). V lost 0 bases, J lost 1 base, and 8 bases stayed unmatched. CDR3 coding DNA: TGTGCCAGCAGCCAAGATGGTATCGGGACAGGGGCGAACACTGAAGCTTTCTTT. Translating it yields CASSQDGIGTGANTEAFF.

This clonotype was counted between two and nine times. The gene calls are TRBV7-9 and TRBJ2-7; D gene uncertain. V was trimmed by 6 bases and J by 1 base, leaving 10 bases between them. CDR3 length: 13 residues. Germline CDR1 reads SEHNR; CDR2 reads FQNEAQ (reference sequence). The CDR3 protein is CASSPVPSYEQYF. CDR3 DNA sequence: TGTGCCAGCAGTCCGGTCCCATCCTACGAGCAGTACTTC.

This sequence joins TRBV19 and TRBJ2-1, with TRBD1 matching 8 bases. Trimming took 10 bases from V and 4 from J; bases not matched to a gene: 15. The CDR3 is 16 amino acids. Germline V gene sequence: CDR1 LNHDA, CDR2 SQIVND (reference sequence). CDR3 nucleotide sequence: TGTGCCACTACCCAGGGGGCCTACTCCTTATACAATGAGCAGTTCTTC. Protein sequence: CATTQGAYSLYNEQFF. Complete variable domain (other parts from reference TRBV19 and TRBJ2-1): DGGITQSPKYLFRKEGQNVTLSCEQNLNHDAMYWYRQDPGQGLRLIYYSQIVNDFQKGDIAEGYSVSREKKESFPLTVTSAQKNPTAFYLCATTQGAYSLYNEQFFGPGTRLTVL.

The rearrangement uses TRBV3-1 and TRBJ1-2; D gene uncertain. The CDR3 consists of 15 residues. Germline CDR1 reads LGHDT; CDR2 reads YNNKEL (reference sequence). Trimming stripped 0 bases from V and 4 bases from J, with 12 bases between. The CDR3 DNA reads as TGTGCCAGCAGCCAAGACCCCGGGATCCTCTATGGCTACACCTTC. Residues: CASSQDPGILYGYTF.

The V gene is TRBV9, the J gene TRBJ2-5; perhaps TRBD2 as D (6 bases). The V gene lost 0 bases and the J gene lost 1 base, with 10 bases spanning the gap. The germline CDR1 and CDR2 sequences are SGDLS and YYNGEE. This CDR3 is built from 15 residues. The CDR3 DNA is TGTGCCAGCAGCGTAGTGGGCGGGACCCAAGAGACCCAGTACTTC. It encodes CASSVVGGTQETQYF.

The CDR3 sequence is CAITEGRGNSPLHF. DNA for the CDR3: TGTGCCATCACCGAAGGGAGGGGTAATTCACCCCTCCACTTT. The chain is built from TRBV7-8 and TRBJ1-6; a possible D gene is TRBD1 (5 bases). Germline CDR1 SGHVS, CDR2 FQNEAQ. V was shortened by 10 bases and J by 6 bases, with 16 bases between the two germline ends. CDR3 length: 14 amino acids.

A few counts support this clonotype. The rearrangement uses TRBV7-9 and TRBJ2-1; TRBD1 might be the D (5 bases). This CDR3 has 16 residues. Per germline, CDR1 SEHNR and CDR2 FQNEAQ (reference sequence). Trimming removed 0 bases from V and 0 bases from J, with 9 bases in between. The CDR3 sequence is CASSLATGSSYNEQFF. The CDR3 nucleotides read TGTGCCAGCAGCTTAGCCACAGGTAGCTCCTACAATGAGCAGTTCTTC.

The gene calls are TRBV7-8 and TRBJ2-1, with D possibly being TRBD2 (6 bases). CDR3 size: 16 residues. V dropped 5 bases and J dropped 0 bases, with 14 bases sitting between them. Germline CDR1 reads SGHVS; CDR2 reads FQNEAQ. CDR3 residues: CASSPIAESSYNEQFF. The CDR3 nucleotides read TGTGCCAGCAGCCCCATAGCGGAGAGCTCCTACAATGAGCAGTTCTTC. Looking up the rest from reference TRBV7-8 and TRBJ2-1 gives the full variable domain: GAGVSQSPRYKVAKRGQDVALRCDPISGHVSLFWYQQALGQGPEFLTYFQNEAQLDKSGLPSDRFFAERPEGSVSTLKIQRTQQEDSAVYLCASSPIAESSYNEQFFGPGTRLTVL.

The rearrangement uses TRBV12-3 or TRBV12-4 and TRBJ2-5; D perhaps matches TRBD1 (5 bases). Deletions cut 5 bases from V and 4 bases from J, with 14 bases between. The CDR3 sequence is 14 residues long. CDR3 residues: CASSPAQQGETQYF. DNA for the CDR3: TGTGCCAGCAGTCCCGCCCAGCAGGGAGAGACCCAGTACTTC.

V usage is TRBV4-1 and J usage is TRBJ1-1; D call uncertain. The V gene's germline CDR1 is MGHRA and CDR2 YSYEKL. Trimming stripped 0 bases from V and 5 bases from J, with 13 bases between. This CDR3 contains 15 residues. CDR3 sequence: CASSQDRWGSTEAFF. The CDR3 DNA follows: TGCGCCAGCAGCCAAGATCGGTGGGGTTCTACTGAAGCTTTCTTT.

The genes are TRBV6-5 and TRBJ2-1, with 9 nucleotides matching TRBD2. V shed 4 bases and J 3 bases; nucleotides not matched to a gene: 7. Germline values: CDR1 MNHEY, CDR2 SVGAGI. This CDR3 has 16 amino acids. This CDR3 is CASSSLAGALYNEQFF. The CDR3 DNA sequence: TGTGCCAGCAGTTCCTTAGCGGGGGCTCTCTACAATGAGCAGTTCTTC.

The chain has TRBV20-1 and TRBJ2-3; D is uncertain. Germline lookup yields CDR1 DFQATT and CDR2 SNEGSKA (reference sequence). Deletions cut 1 base from V and 4 bases from J, with 12 bases between. CDR3 length: 14 residues. The CDR3 loop reads CSARVMAGPDTQYF. The CDR3 DNA reads as TGCAGTGCTAGAGTTATGGCAGGCCCAGATACGCAGTATTTT.

The rearrangement joins TRBV7-6 to TRBJ2-5, with D possibly matching TRBD2 (5 bases). Trimming pared 2 bases from V and 2 bases from J, leaving 15 bases between. CDR3 size: 16 residues. Germline V gives CDR1 SGHVS, CDR2 FNYEAQ. The CDR3 DNA reads TGTGCCAGCAGCTTAATTGTGCGGGCAGGACAAGAGACCCAGTACTTC. Translating gives CASSLIVRAGQETQYF.

V is TRBV20-1 and J is TRBJ2-3, with 10 bases aligning to TRBD1. This CDR3 has 14 residues. The junction had 9 bases not matched to a gene; V was cut back by 7 bases and J by 5 bases. The V gene's germline CDR1 is DFQATT and CDR2 SNEGSKA (reference sequence). The CDR3 DNA sequence: TGCAGTGGGTGGACAGGGGGAAGTTTAGATACGCAGTATTTT. It codes for CSGWTGGSLDTQYF.

There are a few counts of this clonotype. A read error may produce the germline difference seen at one junction end. The chain links TRBV7-7 to TRBJ1-3; D is undetermined. Germline CDR1 SSHAT, CDR2 FNYEAQ (reference sequence). The CDR3 totals 13 residues. CDR3 amino acids: CASSPPGGNTIYF. The CDR3 DNA sequence: TGTGCTAGCAGCCCCCCGGGGGGAAACACCATATATTTT. Full variable domain (missing parts from reference TRBV7-7 and TRBJ1-3): GAGVSQSPRYKVTKRGQDVTLRCDPISSHATLYWYQQALGQGPEFLTYFNYEAQPDKSGLPSDRFSAERPEGSISTLTIQRTEQRDSAMYRCASSPPGGNTIYFGEGSWLTVV.

This chain joins TRBV6-6 and TRBJ2-1, with D hard to call. The CDR3 is 13 amino acids. Germline lookup yields CDR1 MNHNY and CDR2 SVGAGI (reference sequence). Trimming took off 2 bases at V and 6 bases at J, with 8 bases between the two ends. CDR3 residues: CASSYRVVNEQFF. The CDR3 DNA reads TGTGCCAGCAGTTACAGGGTAGTCAATGAGCAGTTCTTC.

This chain joins TRBV9 and TRBJ1-2, with a weak D call TRBD1 (5 bases). Germline CDR1 reads SGDLS; CDR2 reads YYNGEE. The V and J ends lost 5 bases and 4 bases respectively, with 18 bases between them. The CDR3 is 15 amino acids. The CDR3 protein is CASSHWDPEPYGYTF. The CDR3 DNA follows: TGTGCCAGCAGTCACTGGGACCCCGAGCCCTATGGCTACACCTTC. Drawing the rest from reference TRBV9 and TRBJ1-2, the complete variable domain is DSGVTQTPKHLITATGQRVTLRCSPRSGDLSVYWYQQSLDQGLQFLIQYYNGEERAKGNILERFSAQQFPDLHSELNLSSLELGDSALYFCASSHWDPEPYGYTFGSGTRLTVV.

The chain combines TRBV15 with TRBJ1-6; the D gene is possibly TRBD1 (6 bases). The ends were cut back, 2 bases at V and 1 base at J, with 12 bases in the middle. Germline CDR1 LNHNV, CDR2 YYDKDF (reference sequence). The CDR3 has 17 residues. DNA of the CDR3: TGTGCCACCAGCAGATTAAGTACAGGGTCCTATAATTCACCCCTCCACTTT. Amino acids: CATSRLSTGSYNSPLHF.

The V and J genes are TRBV14 and TRBJ2-7, with TRBD2 as a possible D gene (6 bases). Germline V lookup: CDR1 SGHDN, CDR2 FVKESK. V was pared by 3 bases and J by 1 base, with 10 bases between. CDR3 length: 14 residues. CDR3 nucleotide sequence: TGTGCCAGCAGCCACGTTGGGGGGTCCTACGAGCAGTACTTC. This gives the protein CASSHVGGSYEQYF.

This chain links TRBV7-9 with TRBJ2-5, with TRBD1 matching over 10 bases. This CDR3 is 15 amino acids long. Germline loops: CDR1 SEHNR, CDR2 FQNEAQ (reference sequence). The V and J ends lost 5 bases and 4 bases, in that order; junction bases with no gene match: 7. The CDR3 is CASSPGQGNGETQYF. As DNA, the CDR3 is TGTGCCAGCAGCCCGGGACAGGGGAATGGAGAGACCCAGTACTTC.